This passage covers 2 T cell receptor beta chains from one sample sequenced in a study of shared clonotypes between healthy human individuals. Measured with immunoSEQ multiplex PCR; TCRdb has only the in-frame clones, and not every one. Among about 1.1 million clones listed, around 82% were seen once. Sequenced material: memory CD4+ T cells from PBMCs. Specified subset: CD45RA-negative fraction. The receptors were sampled from a man aged 18-30 years in good health. Some clones in this sample may be carry-over from other donors' samples.

The chain joins TRBV19 to TRBJ2-1; the D is unclear. V shed 2 bases and J shed 1 base, with 6 bases lying between them. The CDR3 runs to 14 residues. CDR1 is LNHDA and CDR2 is SQIVND in the germline V gene (reference sequence). The CDR3 loop reads CASSIQHSYNEQFF. The CDR3 DNA sequence: TGTGCCAGTAGTATACAGCATTCCTACAATGAGCAGTTCTTC.

The chain combines TRBV9 with TRBJ2-3; 7 bases align to TRBD2. With 6 bases clipped from V and 6 bases from J, the junction kept 10 bases outside the gene matches. The CDR3 is 14 amino acids. The germline V gene encodes CDR1 SGDLS and CDR2 YYNGEE. The CDR3 sequence: CASTKRDLLDTQYF. The CDR3 bases are TGTGCCAGCACCAAGCGGGACTTACTCGATACGCAGTATTTT.